Presented here are 22 T cell receptor beta chains from one specimen sequenced in a study of T cell changes during pregnancy in multiple sclerosis. The protocol was immunoSEQ multiplex PCR, while the TCRdb copy is restricted to in-frame clones and leaves out a portion. The table lists fewer than 12,000 clones, about 89% of them singletons. The material was CD8+ T cells from peripheral blood mononuclear cells, obtained in the first trimester of pregnancy. The receptors were gathered from a female donor in good health, enrolled as a control in a pregnancy study.

CDR3 sequence reads: CASNPISGPYNEQFF. The CDR3 nucleotides read TGTGCCAGCAACCCAATAAGCGGCCCCTACAATGAGCAGTTCTTC. The V call is TRBV27, the J call TRBJ2-1; a possible D gene is TRBD2 (5 bases). Deletions cut 7 bases from V and 2 bases from J, with 15 bases between. This CDR3 contains 15 residues. Looked up from germline, CDR1 is MNHEY and CDR2 is SMNVEV (reference sequence).

The genes are TRBV13 and TRBJ2-2; 7 nucleotides align to TRBD1. This CDR3 has 15 residues. Trimming took 4 bases from V and 4 from J; bases not matched to a gene: 6. Germline CDR1 and CDR2: PRHDT and FYEKMQ (reference sequence). CDR3 DNA: TGTGCCAGCAGCTATGACAGGGCGGGCACCGGGGAGCTGTTTTTT. This encodes CASSYDRAGTGELFF.

CDR3 nucleotide sequence: TGTGCCAGCAGTGACCACAGGGAGGGGCCGACCCTCCACTTT. It specifies CASSDHREGPTLHF. This sequence joins TRBV6-1 and TRBJ1-6; possible D gene TRBD1, 6 bases. V was shortened by 3 bases and J by 14 bases, with 17 bases between the two germline ends. Germline V gene sequence: CDR1 MNHNS, CDR2 SASEGT. The CDR3 has 14 amino acids.

This chain uses TRBV6-4 with TRBJ1-4; D uncertain. Trimming removed 3 bases at V and 8 bases at J, with 16 bases between. This CDR3 spans 15 amino acids. CDR1 and CDR2 (germline): MRHNA, SNTAGT. CDR3 sequence reads: CASSEEGSPGEKLFF. The CDR3 bases are TGTGCCAGCAGTGAGGAGGGCTCTCCCGGCGAAAAACTGTTTTTT.

The V call is TRBV7-9, the J call TRBJ1-6; D is undetermined. Between the trimmed V and J ends, which lost 10 bases and 0 bases, there was a span of 16 bases. Germline CDR1 reads SEHNR; CDR2 reads FQNEAQ (reference sequence). The CDR3 is 16 amino acids. The CDR3 protein is CAIPSGRSSYNSPLHF. Written as DNA, the CDR3 is TGTGCCATCCCGAGTGGGAGGAGCTCCTATAATTCACCCCTCCACTTT.

The chain employs TRBV7-8 and TRBJ1-5; D possibly corresponds to TRBD1 (5 bases). Trimming took off 3 bases at V and 4 bases at J, with 16 bases between the two ends. This CDR3 is built from 16 residues. Germline CDR1 and CDR2: SGHVS and FQNEAQ. The CDR3 nucleotides read TGTGCCAGCAGCTTGAGGTACAGGTCGTCGAATCAGCCCCAGCATTTT. Its translation is CASSLRYRSSNQPQHF.

The rearrangement joins TRBV9 to TRBJ2-7, with 7 bases identical to TRBD1. CDR1 is SGDLS and CDR2 is YYNGEE in the germline V gene. CDR3 length: 13 amino acids. Trimming at V came to 3 bases and at J to 4 bases, leaving 4 bases not matched to a gene. Here the CDR3 DNA reads TGTGCCAGCAGCGGTACAGGGGCGTACGAGCAGTACTTC. Protein sequence: CASSGTGAYEQYF.

This clone was found once. The chain combines TRBV13 with TRBJ2-1; 10 bases agree with TRBD1. J was trimmed by 2 bases and V by 4 bases; bases with no gene match: 5. CDR3 length: 16 residues. Germline V gene sequence: CDR1 PRHDT, CDR2 FYEKMQ (reference sequence). This CDR3 reads CASSSETGGPYNEQFF. The DNA for the CDR3 is TGTGCCAGCAGCTCCGAGACAGGGGGCCCCTACAATGAGCAGTTCTTC.

The CDR3 sequence is CASSLAGNKANEQFF. The CDR3 DNA is TGTGCCAGCAGCTTGGCAGGTAATAAGGCCAATGAGCAGTTCTTC. The chain has TRBV5-4 and TRBJ2-1, with D unresolved. The ends were cut back, 0 bases at V and 6 bases at J, with 13 bases in the middle. This CDR3 has 15 residues. CDR1 is SGHNT, CDR2 YYREEE, per germline (reference sequence).

The chain has TRBV19 and TRBJ1-2; D possibly corresponds to TRBD1 (6 bases). Germline CDR1 and CDR2: LNHDA and SQIVND (reference sequence). The CDR3 extends over 19 amino acids. The V end was cut by 0 bases, the J end by 5 bases, with 25 bases between. CDR3 sequence (DNA): TGTGCCAGTAGTATAGACAGGGGTGATACCCCCCAAGACTTATATGGCTACACCTTC. Amino acid sequence: CASSIDRGDTPQDLYGYTF.

V is TRBV6-1 and J is TRBJ1-4; D might be TRBD1 (6 bases). V was trimmed by 3 bases and J by 4 bases, leaving 15 bases between them. This CDR3 is built from 16 residues. Germline values: CDR1 MNHNS, CDR2 SASEGT. This CDR3 reads CASSDMRQVDNEKLFF. The CDR3 DNA is TGTGCCAGCAGTGACATGAGACAGGTGGATAATGAAAAACTGTTTTTT.

This chain joins TRBV11-2 and TRBJ2-7; D is possibly TRBD1 (6 bases). Trimming removed 1 base from V and 6 bases from J, with 13 bases in between. Germline V lookup: CDR1 SGHAT, CDR2 FQNNGV. The CDR3 length is 14 residues. CDR3 protein: CASSLGGQATEQYF. Here the CDR3 DNA reads TGTGCCAGCAGCTTAGGGGGGCAAGCGACCGAGCAGTACTTC.

V gene TRBV5-5 combines with J gene TRBJ2-3; 15 nucleotides match TRBD2. The CDR3 has 18 amino acids. With 8 bases clipped from V and 0 bases from J, the junction kept 10 bases outside the gene matches. The germline CDR1 and CDR2 sequences are SGHKS and YYEKEE (reference sequence). The CDR3 DNA is TGTGCCAGTCGGGGACTAGCGGGGGGCCCATCTAGCACAGATACGCAGTATTTT. Amino acid sequence: CASRGLAGGPSSTDTQYF.

This chain uses TRBV7-8 with TRBJ2-3; TRBD2 agrees at 13 bases. V was clipped by 4 bases and J by 0 bases; unmatched bases: 4. CDR3 length: 17 residues. In germline, CDR1 is SGHVS, CDR2 FQNEAQ. CDR3 nucleotides: TGTGCCAGCAGCTGGACTAGCGGGGGCCTTAGCACAGATACGCAGTATTTT. It yields the protein CASSWTSGGLSTDTQYF.

The chain couples TRBV2 to TRBJ1-4; maybe TRBD1 (6 bases). Trimming took 6 bases from V and 7 from J, leaving 9 bases between them. Germline lookup yields CDR1 SNHLY and CDR2 FYNNEI. CDR3 length: 12 residues. For the CDR3, the DNA is TGTGCCAGCAGGGGGGCCCTTGAAAAACTGTTTTTT. It specifies CASRGALEKLFF.

The chain recombines TRBV7-9 with TRBJ1-2; 7 bases align to TRBD1. The V gene's germline CDR1 is SEHNR and CDR2 FQNEAQ (reference sequence). Trimming took 4 bases from V and 1 from J; bases not matched to a gene: 3. The CDR3 has 14 amino acids. CDR3: CASSSGQLNYGYTF. The CDR3 nucleotides read TGTGCCAGCAGCTCGGGACAGCTTAACTATGGCTACACCTTC.

The chain carries TRBV29-1 and TRBJ2-1; 10 nucleotides agree with TRBD1. Germline values: CDR1 SQVTM, CDR2 ANQGSEA. Trimming cost V 7 bases and J 5 bases; bases outside gene matches: 8. The CDR3 runs to 14 residues. The CDR3 reads CSANGQGGNNEQFF. The CDR3 DNA sequence: TGCAGCGCCAACGGACAGGGGGGGAACAATGAGCAGTTCTTC.

V gene TRBV2 combines with J gene TRBJ1-2; perhaps TRBD1 as D (6 bases). The CDR3 spans 13 residues. Trimming stripped 3 bases from V and 7 bases from J, with 12 bases between. The germline V gene has CDR1 SNHLY and CDR2 FYNNEI. The CDR3 coding sequence is TGTGCCAGCAGTGATTTAAGGGGGTCTGGCTACACCTTC. This codes for CASSDLRGSGYTF.

This clone occurred a few times. The chain has TRBV7-6 and TRBJ1-1; 7 nucleotides align to TRBD1. Per the germline V gene, CDR1 is SGHVS and CDR2 is FNYEAQ. V lost 4 bases and J lost 4; bases outside the gene matches: 3. The CDR3 runs 13 residues. In nucleotides, the CDR3 is TGTGCCAGCAGCTCGGGACAGATCACTGAAGCTTTCTTT. Protein sequence: CASSSGQITEAFF.

The count of this clone is one. This sequence joins TRBV19 and TRBJ1-4, with D possibly matching TRBD1 (5 bases). The germline CDR1 and CDR2 sequences are LNHDA and SQIVND (reference sequence). There are 16 residues in the CDR3. V lost 9 bases to trimming and J lost 0 bases, with 17 bases between them. The DNA of the CDR3 is TGTGCCAGCTTAGAGACGACAGTTGCAACTAATGAAAAACTGTTTTTT. It is translated as CASLETTVATNEKLFF.

The rearrangement uses TRBV12-5 and TRBJ2-7; D perhaps matches TRBD2 (5 bases). The length of the CDR3 is 15 residues. CDR1 is LGHNT and CDR2 is FRNRAP in the germline V gene. Trimming removed 0 bases at V and 3 bases at J, with 12 bases between. The CDR3: CASGLVRGRYYEQYF. The DNA of the CDR3 is TGTGCTAGTGGTTTGGTAAGAGGGCGGTACTACGAGCAGTACTTC.

The chain joins TRBV5-4 to TRBJ2-1; the match to TRBD1 covers 7 bases. The CDR3 has 14 amino acids. V shed 0 bases, J shed 8 bases, and the junction held 5 bases outside the gene matches. Germline V gives CDR1 SGHNT, CDR2 YYREEE (reference sequence). Here the CDR3 reads CASSLEQGIDEQFF. CDR3 sequence (DNA): TGTGCCAGCAGCTTGGAACAGGGGATTGATGAGCAGTTCTTC.